A selection of T cell receptor beta chains follows, all from one sample in a study of graft-versus-host responses after intestinal transplantation. Using immunoSEQ multiplex PCR, the repertoire was profiled, and TCRdb retains in-frame clones only, with some absent. The sample includes 13,000 to 15,000 clones, around a third of them seen just once. The source was alloreactive CD4+ T cells from a mixed lymphocyte reaction culture, collected before intestinal transplant. These receptors came from a human patient who received an intestinal transplant. CDR3s include the opening cysteine and the closing phenylalanine or tryptophan. A D gene is named only where the DNA matches it firmly. Size tells how often a clone was seen (once, few, many) or the class of an expanded clone, and some rows leave it out.

J,D,size,V,DNA,CDR3
TRBJ2-5,NA,few,TRBV5-6,TGTGCCAGCAGCTTCCGCGCGGTCGTAGGAATCCAGTACTTC,CASSFRAVVGIQYF
TRBJ1-1,NA,NA,TRBV7-9,TGTGCCAGCAGCTTAGATGGTGGTCAGACTCTTGAGGCTTTCTTT,CASSLDGGQTLEAFF
TRBJ2-7,TRBD2,NA,TRBV7-2,TGTGCCAGCAGCCCTGAGTGGGCTAGCGGGGCCTACGAGCAGTACTTC,CASSPEWASGAYEQYF
TRBJ2-1,NA,NA,TRBV9,TGTGCCAGCAGTACGACAGATTCCTACAATGAGCAGTTCTTC,CASSTTDSYNEQFF
TRBJ2-7,TRBD2,few,TRBV6-5,TGTGCCAGCAGTTACGCCCGGCAGGGAGGGTACGAGCAGTACTTC,CASSYARQGGYEQYF
TRBJ1-1,NA,NA,TRBV18,TGTGCCAGCTCACCGACACGGAACACTGAAGCTTTCTTT,CASSPTRNTEAFF
TRBJ2-2,NA,NA,TRBV2,TGTGCCAGCAGTGATGCGGGGACCAACACCGGGGAGCTGTTTTTT,CASSDAGTNTGELFF
TRBJ2-5,NA,NA,TRBV14,TGTGCCAGCAGCCTCCAAGAGACCCAGTACTTC,CASSLQETQYF
TRBJ2-5,NA,few,TRBV29-1,TGCAGCGTTGAAGATTTATTGACAGGCCAAGAGACCCAGTACTTC,CSVEDLLTGQETQYF
TRBJ1-6,NA,few,TRBV30,TGTGCCTGGAGTGTGGGGGGTCTGGATTCACCCCTCCACTTT,CAWSVGGLDSPLHF
TRBJ1-2,TRBD1,NA,TRBV18,TGTGCCAGCTCACACCGCTACGGACAGGGCTATGGCTACACCTTC,CASSHRYGQGYGYTF
TRBJ1-5,NA,few,TRBV6-6,TGTGCCAGCAGTTACTCGTCGGGTGATCAGCCCCAGCATTTT,CASSYSSGDQPQHF
TRBJ1-2,TRBD1,NA,TRBV6-5,TGTGCCAGCCTTAAATCCGGGACAGACTATGGCTACACCTTC,CASLKSGTDYGYTF
TRBJ2-1,TRBD2,NA,TRBV5-4,TGTGCCAGCAGCTTGACTAGCGGGAGGAAGTACAATGAGCAGTTCTTC,CASSLTSGRKYNEQFF
TRBJ2-7,NA,medium-sized,TRBV2,TGTGCCAGCAGGCAGAGCGGACCCCGAGCAGAGTACTTC,CASRQSGPRAEYF
TRBJ1-2,NA,few,TRBV27,TGTGCCAGCAGCAGAGACAGGCTTCTTGGCTATGGCTACACCTTC,CASSRDRLLGYGYTF
TRBJ2-7,NA,NA,TRBV6-1,TGTGCCAGCAGTACGGGAGCAGGGGCCTACGAGCAGTACTTC,CASSTGAGAYEQYF